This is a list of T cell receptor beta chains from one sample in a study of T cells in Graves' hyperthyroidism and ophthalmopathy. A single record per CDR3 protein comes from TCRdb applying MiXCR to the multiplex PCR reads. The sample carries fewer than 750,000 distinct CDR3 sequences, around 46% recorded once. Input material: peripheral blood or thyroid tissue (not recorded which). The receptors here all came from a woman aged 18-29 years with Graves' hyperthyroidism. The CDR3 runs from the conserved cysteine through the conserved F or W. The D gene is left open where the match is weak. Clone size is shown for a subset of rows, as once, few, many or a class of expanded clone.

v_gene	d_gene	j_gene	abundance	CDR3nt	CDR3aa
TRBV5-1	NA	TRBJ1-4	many	TGCGCCAGCAGAAATGGTCGGGTTTCAACTAATGAAAAACTGTTTTTT	CASRNGRVSTNEKLFF
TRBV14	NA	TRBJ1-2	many	TGTGCCAGCAGCCACACACTCCGGAAGGAGGGAGGTGGCTACACCTTC	CASSHTLRKEGGGYTF
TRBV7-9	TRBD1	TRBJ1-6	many	TGTGCCAGCAGCCTACAGGGGTTCATGAATTCACCCCTCCACTTT	CASSLQGFMNSPLHF
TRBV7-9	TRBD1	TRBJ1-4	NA	TGTGCCAGCAGACAAACAGGGGGCACAGGGAATGAAAAACTGTTTTTT	CASRQTGGTGNEKLFF
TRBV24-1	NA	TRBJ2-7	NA	TGTGCCACCAGTGTAAGGAGTGGGGAGCAGTACTTC	CATSVRSGEQYF
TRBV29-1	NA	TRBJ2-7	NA	TGCAGCTTGGTCTTCGGGGGCGGACCTGCTGCCGAGCAGTACTTC	CSLVFGGGPAAEQYF
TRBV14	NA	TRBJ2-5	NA	TGTGCCAGCAGCCAAGAGCAAGAGGCAGGAGGGCGGGGGACCCAGTACTTC	CASSQEQEAGGRGTQYF
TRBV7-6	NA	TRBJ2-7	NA	TGTGCCAGCAGCTCTGGGAGGGGGATCTACGAGCAGTACTTC	CASSSGRGIYEQYF
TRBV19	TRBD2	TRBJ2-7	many	TGTGCCAGTAGTATTGGCGGGGGGAGTGAAGAGCAGTACTTC	CASSIGGGSEEQYF
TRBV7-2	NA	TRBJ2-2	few	TGTGCCAGCAGCTTAGCGATTGGGGGGCAGAACACCGGGGAGCTGTTTTTT	CASSLAIGGQNTGELFF
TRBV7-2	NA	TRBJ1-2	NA	TGTGCCAGCAGCCCCCAACCGGACACCTATGGCTACACCTTC	CASSPQPDTYGYTF
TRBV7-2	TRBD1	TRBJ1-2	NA	TGTGCCAGCAGCCAACCGGGACAGGGGACCTACACCTTC	CASSQPGQGTYTF
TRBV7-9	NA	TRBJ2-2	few	TGTGCCAGCAGCTTAGGAGGGACGGCCACCGGGGAGCTGTTTTTT	CASSLGGTATGELFF
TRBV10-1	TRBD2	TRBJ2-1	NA	TGCGCCAGCACAAGACTAGCGGGAGGGCTTGAGCAGTTCTTC	CASTRLAGGLEQFF
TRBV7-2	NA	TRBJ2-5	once	TGTGCCAGCAGCCCACCTCTTTCAGCGGGCAGGGAGTATGAGACCCAGTACTTC	CASSPPLSAGREYETQYF
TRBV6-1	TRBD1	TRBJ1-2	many	TGTGCCAGCAGTGCGACAGGGGCCTATGGCTACACCTTC	CASSATGAYGYTF
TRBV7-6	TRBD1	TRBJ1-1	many	TGTGCCAGCAGTACGGGACAGGGCCTTTTGAACACTGAAGCTTTCTTT	CASSTGQGLLNTEAFF
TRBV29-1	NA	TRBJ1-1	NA	TGCAGCGTTCTAGGCCCAGCTCGAAACACTGAAGCTTTCTTT	CSVLGPARNTEAFF
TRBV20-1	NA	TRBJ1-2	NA	TGCAGTGCTAGAGAGGGACTAGCGGGAGACACTTCCTATGGCTACACCTTC	CSAREGLAGDTSYGYTF
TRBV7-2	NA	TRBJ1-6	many	TGTGCCAGCAGGGGGCAATATAATTCACCCCTCCACTTT	CASRGQYNSPLHF
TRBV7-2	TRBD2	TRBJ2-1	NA	TGTGCCAGCAGCCCAAGCGGGACTGAGCAGTTCTTC	CASSPSGTEQFF